These 17 T cell receptor beta chains came from one sample sequenced in a study of blood T cell repertoires in COVID-19. Sequencing was performed with immunoSEQ multiplex PCR; in TCRdb, only in-frame clones are kept and a portion is missing. The repertoire has more than 200,000 clones, around 87% of them found once; the top ten carry more than 7%. The specimen sequenced was PBMCs or T cells enriched from blood (not recorded which). All receptors come from a man younger than 45 in a cohort exposed to, infected with or recovered from COVID-19 (not recorded which).

J is TRBJ2-7 and V is TRBV18; 7 bases align to TRBD1. The CDR3 contains 14 residues. The germline V gene encodes CDR1 KGHSH and CDR2 LQKENI. V gave up 0 bases and J gave up 2 bases; unmatched junction bases: 1. CDR3 DNA sequence: TGTGCCAGCTCACCACCCCAGGGGGCCTACGAGCAGTACTTC. Protein sequence: CASSPPQGAYEQYF.

This clone occurred a few times. J is TRBJ1-5 and V is TRBV28; D is possibly TRBD1 (6 bases). The CDR3 has 15 residues. The V gene's germline CDR1 is MDHEN and CDR2 SYDVKM. V lost 5 bases and J lost 2, with 13 bases in between. CDR3 protein: CASSAAGVRNQPQHF. The CDR3 nucleotides are TGTGCCAGCAGTGCTGCAGGGGTCCGCAATCAGCCCCAGCATTTT.

The rearrangement links TRBV9 to TRBJ2-7, with 8 bases matching TRBD2. The CDR3 covers 15 residues. Germline V CDR1 and CDR2: SGDLS, YYNGEE. Trimming removed 4 bases from V and 3 bases from J; junction bases left unmatched: 9. The CDR3 reads CASSPGGGGIYEQYF. CDR3 coding DNA: TGTGCCAGCAGCCCCGGGGGGGGAGGGATCTACGAGCAGTACTTC.

This chain joins TRBV7-8 and TRBJ1-5; a weak D match, TRBD1 (6 bases). The V end lost 4 bases, the J end lost 0 bases, and 16 bases lay between the germline ends. The CDR3 consists of 17 residues. CDR1 is SGHVS and CDR2 is FQNEAQ in the germline V gene. The CDR3 reads CASSSRDRPASNQPQHF. DNA for the CDR3: TGTGCCAGCAGCTCTAGAGACAGGCCAGCTAGCAATCAGCCCCAGCATTTT.

V is TRBV2 and J is TRBJ1-4; D is possibly TRBD1 (6 bases). CDR3 length: 16 residues. Deletions cut 5 bases from V and 7 bases from J, with 20 bases between. CDR1 SNHLY and CDR2 FYNNEI come from the germline V gene. CDR3 coding DNA: TGTGCCAGCAGTCTCTTGTCCAGGGGCCATAGTGAAAAACTGTTTTTT. Encoded protein: CASSLLSRGHSEKLFF.

The CDR3 nucleotides are TGCGCCAGCAGCTTGACGAACAGGGGGCAAGGCGGGGAGCTGTTTTTT. Amino acid sequence: CASSLTNRGQGGELFF. The chain is built from TRBV5-1 and TRBJ2-2, with 9 bases that match TRBD1. CDR1 SGHRS and CDR2 YFSETQ come from the germline V gene. The CDR3 runs to 16 residues. V lost 1 base to trimming and J lost 7 bases; unmatched junction nucleotides: 8.

The gene calls are TRBV29-1 and TRBJ2-7; 8 bases are a match to TRBD2. Trimming removed 3 bases from V and 4 bases from J; junction bases left unmatched: 11. CDR3 length: 15 amino acids. CDR1 is SQVTM and CDR2 is ANQGSEA in the germline V gene. This chain's CDR3 is CSVETASGYLYEQYF. For the CDR3, the DNA is TGCAGCGTTGAGACGGCTAGCGGGTACTTATACGAGCAGTACTTC.

The chain uses TRBV29-1 and TRBJ2-1, with D possibly being TRBD1 (6 bases). Germline assignment: CDR1 SQVTM and CDR2 ANQGSEA. V was shortened by 3 bases and J by 13 bases, with 16 bases between the two germline ends. The CDR3 covers 12 residues. The CDR3: CSVDPQDRSQFF. The CDR3 region has the DNA TGCAGCGTTGACCCTCAGGACAGATCCCAGTTCTTC.

The chain links TRBV7-2 to TRBJ2-1; 11 nucleotides match TRBD2. The germline CDR1 and CDR2 sequences are SGHTA and FQGNSA. This CDR3 contains 15 residues. The trim removed 2 bases at V and 6 bases at J, leaving 3 bases unmatched. The CDR3 nucleotides read TGTGCCAGCAGCTTAACTAGCGGGAGTTTCAATGAGCAGTTCTTC. This gives the protein CASSLTSGSFNEQFF.

V is TRBV11-2 and J is TRBJ2-7; no reliable D call. CDR1 and CDR2 from the germline V gene are SGHAT and FQNNGV. Trimming left V 1 base short and J 2 bases short, with 6 bases between. The CDR3 has 13 amino acids. The CDR3 nucleotides read TGTGCCAGCAGCTTAGGCCAGACCTACGAGCAGTACTTC. It codes for CASSLGQTYEQYF.

The chain has TRBV7-3 and TRBJ2-3; tentatively, D is TRBD2 (5 bases). Germline-derived CDR1 and CDR2 are SGHTA and FQGTGA. Trimming left V 5 bases short and J 6 bases short, with 12 bases between. The CDR3 consists of 13 residues. CDR3 nucleotides: TGTGCCAGCAGCCCTAGAGGGCAGGATACGCAGTATTTT. This sequence encodes CASSPRGQDTQYF.

Here the CDR3 DNA reads TGTGCCAGCAGACTAGCGGGTGGAGATACGCAGTATTTT. It encodes CASRLAGGDTQYF. The chain employs TRBV28 and TRBJ2-3; 9 nucleotides line up with TRBD2. V gave up 6 bases and J gave up 5 bases; unmatched junction bases: 3. CDR3 length: 13 residues. Germline assignment: CDR1 MDHEN and CDR2 SYDVKM.

The J gene is TRBJ1-5, the V gene TRBV28; 8 bases align to TRBD1. Per the germline V gene, CDR1 is MDHEN and CDR2 is SYDVKM. Trimming took 6 bases from V and 2 from J; bases not matched to a gene: 3. CDR3 length: 14 residues. This CDR3 is CASRPDRGNQPQHF. The CDR3 coding sequence is TGTGCCAGCAGACCGGACAGGGGCAATCAGCCCCAGCATTTT.

The chain employs TRBV7-9 and TRBJ2-5, with a possible D match to TRBD1 (5 bases). Looked up from germline, CDR1 is SEHNR and CDR2 is FQNEAQ (reference sequence). V shed 4 bases and J shed 1 base, with 10 bases lying between them. The CDR3 is made up of 14 amino acids. CDR3 loop: CASSSQAIQETQYF. DNA for the CDR3: TGTGCCAGCAGCTCACAGGCGATCCAAGAGACCCAGTACTTC.

The J gene is TRBJ2-7, the V gene TRBV6-5, with a possible D match to TRBD2 (6 bases). The CDR3 length is 16 residues. Germline assignment: CDR1 MNHEY and CDR2 SVGAGI. V was clipped by 2 bases and J by 1 base, with 15 bases between them. The CDR3 DNA reads as TGTGCCAGCAGTTACCTCCGGGGGTACCGTTCCTACGAGCAGTACTTC. Encoded protein: CASSYLRGYRSYEQYF.

V gene TRBV12-3 or TRBV12-4 combines with J gene TRBJ1-4; perhaps TRBD1 as D (5 bases). The V end was cut by 7 bases, the J end by 8 bases, with 14 bases between. The CDR3 is 13 residues long. DNA for the CDR3: TGTGCCAGCACCCAGCGGGGGGGGGAAAAACTGTTTTTT. This sequence encodes CASTQRGGEKLFF.

The V and J genes are TRBV6-5 and TRBJ2-2; TRBD1 might be the D (6 bases). Germline assignment: CDR1 MNHEY and CDR2 SVGAGI. The CDR3 extends over 12 amino acids. Trimming shortened V by 6 bases and J by 5 bases, and 7 bases separated the two germline ends. CDR3 sequence (DNA): TGTGCCAGCAGGCAGGGGACCGGGGAGCTGTTTTTT. This gives the protein CASRQGTGELFF.